The clone carrying this TCR beta chain was detected once. The antigen remains undetermined. The data originate from a study of cytomegalovirus exposure and HLA in healthy donors. The table came from immunoSEQ multiplex PCR; TCRdb's copy has only in-frame clones and leaves some out. The sample has about 130,000 clones, over 80% seen once. Study-level findings and limits: The majority of TCR sequences were rare, yet some public TCRs appeared in many donors. As was reported, the classifier diagnosed cytomegalovirus status with high specificity and sensitivity. Researchers catalogued about 160 TCR beta chains as cytomegalovirus-associated.

Germline CDR1 is SGHTA and CDR2 is FQGTGA. The CDR3 consists of 17 residues. V lost 4 bases, J lost 7 bases, and 9 bases stayed unmatched. This clonotype was obtained from a young woman in good health and CMV-seropositive. Sequences were obtained from PBMCs. The genes are TRBV7-3 and TRBJ2-1; TRBD2 matches 14 bases. The CDR3 is CASSSVGTSGSGNEQFF. The DNA of the CDR3 is TGTGCCAGCAGCTCCGTAGGGACTAGCGGGAGTGGGAATGAGCAGTTCTTC.